This T cell receptor (beta chain) emerged from a study of T cell responses to AZD1222 COVID-19 vaccine. On the study more broadly: Pooled in the analysis were second doses at about 4 or about 12 weeks.

Turning to this clone: No antigen is known for it.

Profiling relied on immunoSEQ multiplex PCR, and the TCRdb table lists in-frame clones only, not all of them. The sample shows about 120,000 clones, roughly nine tenths of them seen only once. V gave up 7 bases and J gave up 7 bases, with 17 bases separating them. Germline CDR1 reads MDHEN; CDR2 reads SYDVKM. The CDR3 is made up of 14 amino acids. The study's findings and limits: Donor demographics were predominantly white British with a female majority; clonal diversity may be underestimated. Spike-specific TCR breadth and depth rose after two AZD1222 doses. Targets within unmutated variant regions were reportedly found for nearly half of spike-specific TCRs.

The chain combines TRBV28 with TRBJ1-5, with D possibly matching TRBD1 (5 bases). The sequencing here drew on peripheral blood, taken on day 0 of AZD1222 vaccination. The origin of this receptor is an adult in good health. CDR3 DNA sequence: TGTGCCAGCAACCCGCCAGGGTCGTGGCAGCCCCAGCATTTT. Its protein product is CASNPPGSWQPQHF.